This TCR beta chain emerged from a study of blood T cell repertoires in COVID-19. Overall study: Samples came from the United States, Italy and Spain, spanning acute and convalescent COVID-19. The cDNA or gDNA used as material had been derived from T cells, B-cell-depleted T cells, or PBMCs.

Authors' processing steps: Amplification with reference gene primers provided the estimates of nucleated cell counts. Libraries were prepared by immunoSEQ multiplex PCR; TCRdb keeps only in-frame clonotypes and omits some of them. That table gives V, J and clone size, and the DNA gave D and trimming. Counted here are 150,000 or so clones, approximately 80% occurring once; the ten biggest clones make up roughly 34%. V was trimmed by 5 bases and J by 9 bases, leaving 14 bases between them. The germline CDR1 and CDR2 sequences are SGHAT and FQNNGV. The CDR3 spans 14 residues. The sample was peripheral blood. This clonotype was obtained from a human donor in a cohort sampled during active COVID-19. The chain couples TRBV11-2 to TRBJ1-6, with a possible D match to TRBD1 (6 bases). The CDR3, as DNA: TGTGCCAGCAGCCGCGACTTCAGGGGTTCACCCCTCCACTTT. Encoded protein: CASSRDFRGSPLHF.